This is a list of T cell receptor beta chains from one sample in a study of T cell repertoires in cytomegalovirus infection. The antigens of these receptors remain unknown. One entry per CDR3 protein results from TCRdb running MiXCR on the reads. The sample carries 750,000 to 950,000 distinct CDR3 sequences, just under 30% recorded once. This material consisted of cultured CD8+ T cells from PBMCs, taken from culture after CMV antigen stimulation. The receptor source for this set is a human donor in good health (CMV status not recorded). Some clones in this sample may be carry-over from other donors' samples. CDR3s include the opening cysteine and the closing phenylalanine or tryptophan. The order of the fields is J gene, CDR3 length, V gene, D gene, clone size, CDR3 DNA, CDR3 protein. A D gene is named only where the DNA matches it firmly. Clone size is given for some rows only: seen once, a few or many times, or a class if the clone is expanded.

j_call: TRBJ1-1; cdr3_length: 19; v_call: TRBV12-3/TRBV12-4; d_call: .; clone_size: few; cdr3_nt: TGTGCCAGCAATGGCAGGAGGGCCGTGGGGGGGCATAAAAACACTGAAGCTTTCTTT; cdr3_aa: CASNGRRAVGGHKNTEAFF
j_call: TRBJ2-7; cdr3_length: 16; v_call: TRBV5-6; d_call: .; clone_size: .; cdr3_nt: TGTGCCAGCAGCTTGGGAACAGGTACGAGCTCCTACGAGCAGTACTTC; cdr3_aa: CASSLGTGTSSYEQYF
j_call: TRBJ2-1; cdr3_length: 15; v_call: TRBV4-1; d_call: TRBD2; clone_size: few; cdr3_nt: TGCGCCAGCAGCCAGCTGCTAGCGGGGAACAATGAGCAGTTCTTC; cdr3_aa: CASSQLLAGNNEQFF
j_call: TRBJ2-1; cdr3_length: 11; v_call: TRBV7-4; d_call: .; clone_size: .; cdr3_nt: TGTGCCAGCGACAAGGTGAATGAGCAGTTCTTC; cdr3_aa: CASDKVNEQFF
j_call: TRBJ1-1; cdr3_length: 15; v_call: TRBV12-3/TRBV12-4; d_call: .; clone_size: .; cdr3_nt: TGTGCCAGCAGTTTCTGGGAGCTGAGGAACACTGAAGCTTTCTTT; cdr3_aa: CASSFWELRNTEAFF
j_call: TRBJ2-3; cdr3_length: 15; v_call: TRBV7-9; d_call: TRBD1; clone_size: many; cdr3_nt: TGTGCCAGCAGCTTTACAGGGGGCGAGGCAGATACGCAGTATTTT; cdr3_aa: CASSFTGGEADTQYF
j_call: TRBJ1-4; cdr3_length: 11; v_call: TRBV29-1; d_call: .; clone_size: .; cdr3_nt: TGCAGCGTAGGACAAAATGAAAAACTGTTTTTT; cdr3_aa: CSVGQNEKLFF
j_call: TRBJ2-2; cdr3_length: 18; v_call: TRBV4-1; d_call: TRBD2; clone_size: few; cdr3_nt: TGCGCCAGCAGCCAAGATAGGAGCGGGAGTCCGAACACCGGGGAGCTGTTTTTT; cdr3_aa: CASSQDRSGSPNTGELFF
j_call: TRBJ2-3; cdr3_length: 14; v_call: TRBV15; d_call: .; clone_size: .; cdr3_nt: TGTGCCACCAGCAGAGGGACTGTCACAGATACGCAGTATTTT; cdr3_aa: CATSRGTVTDTQYF
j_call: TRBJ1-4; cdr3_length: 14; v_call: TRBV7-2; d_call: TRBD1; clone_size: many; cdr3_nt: TGTGCCAGCAGCCCGGGACAGGGTAGAGAAAAACTGTTTTTT; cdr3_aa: CASSPGQGREKLFF
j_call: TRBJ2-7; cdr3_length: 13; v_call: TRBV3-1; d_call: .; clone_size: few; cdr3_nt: TGTGCCAGCAGTCCCTTCTCAGCTTACGAGCAGTACTTC; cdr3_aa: CASSPFSAYEQYF
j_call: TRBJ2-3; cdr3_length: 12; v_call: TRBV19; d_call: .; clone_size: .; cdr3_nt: TGTGCCAGCGCCTATAGCAGAGATACGCAGTATTTT; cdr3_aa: CASAYSRDTQYF
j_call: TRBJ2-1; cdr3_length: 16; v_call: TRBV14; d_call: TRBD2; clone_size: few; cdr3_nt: TGTGCCAGCAAGGGTAGCGGGGCCTACTCCTACAATGAGCAGTTCTTC; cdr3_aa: CASKGSGAYSYNEQFF
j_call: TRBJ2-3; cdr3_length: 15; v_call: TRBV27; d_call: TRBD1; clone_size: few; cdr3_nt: TGTGCCAGCAGTCTCAGGGGGCTTAGCTCAGATACGCAGTATTTT; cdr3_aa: CASSLRGLSSDTQYF
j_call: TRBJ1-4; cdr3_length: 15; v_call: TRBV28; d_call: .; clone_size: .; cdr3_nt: TGTGCCAGCAGTCTTCCGGGCGGCGTTCATGAAAAACTGTTTTTT; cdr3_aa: CASSLPGGVHEKLFF
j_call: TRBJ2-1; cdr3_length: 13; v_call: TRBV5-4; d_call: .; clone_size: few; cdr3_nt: TGTGCCAGCAGCTGGGTGCTCGGGGATGAGCAGTTCTTC; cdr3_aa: CASSWVLGDEQFF
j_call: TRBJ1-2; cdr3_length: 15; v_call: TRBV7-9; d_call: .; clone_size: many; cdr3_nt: TGTGCCAGCAGCCAAACGAACGGACAGAACTATGGCTACACCTTC; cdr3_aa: CASSQTNGQNYGYTF
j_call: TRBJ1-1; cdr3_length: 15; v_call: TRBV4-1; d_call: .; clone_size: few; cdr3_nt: TGCGCCAGCAGCCAAGCCCCAGAATTACAGTCACAAGCTTTCTTT; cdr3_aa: CASSQAPELQSQAFF
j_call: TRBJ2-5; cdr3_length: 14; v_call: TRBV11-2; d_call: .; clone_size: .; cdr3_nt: TGTGCCAGCAGCTTAGTCCCGTACGGGGAGACCCAGTACTTC; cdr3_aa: CASSLVPYGETQYF
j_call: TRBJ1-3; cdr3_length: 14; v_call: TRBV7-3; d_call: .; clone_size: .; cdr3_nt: TGTGCCAGCAGCTTAACTAACTCGGGAAACACCATATATTTT; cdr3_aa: CASSLTNSGNTIYF
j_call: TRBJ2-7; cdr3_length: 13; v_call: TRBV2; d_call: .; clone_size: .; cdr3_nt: TGTGCCAGCAGGAGGGTGGGTCGCTACGAGCAGTACTTC; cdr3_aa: CASRRVGRYEQYF
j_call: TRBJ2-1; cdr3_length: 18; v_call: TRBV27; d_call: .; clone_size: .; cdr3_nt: TGTGCCAGCAGTCTTACGTACGGTGGAGACAGGCCCTACAATGAGCAGTTCTTC; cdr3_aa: CASSLTYGGDRPYNEQFF
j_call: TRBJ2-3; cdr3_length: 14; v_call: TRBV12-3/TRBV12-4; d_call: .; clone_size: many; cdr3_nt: TGTGCCAGCAGGGATTGGACGGTCACAGATACGCAGTATTTT; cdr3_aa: CASRDWTVTDTQYF
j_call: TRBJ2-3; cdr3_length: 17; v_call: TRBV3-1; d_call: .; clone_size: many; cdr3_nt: TGTGCCAGCAGCCAAAAGGTGTCTGCGGGCCCCACAGATACGCAGTATTTT; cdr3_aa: CASSQKVSAGPTDTQYF
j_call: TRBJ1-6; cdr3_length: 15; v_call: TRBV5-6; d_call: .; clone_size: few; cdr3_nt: TGTGCCAGCAGCCCGGGACCTGTTGACCCCACACCCCTCCACTTT; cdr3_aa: CASSPGPVDPTPLHF
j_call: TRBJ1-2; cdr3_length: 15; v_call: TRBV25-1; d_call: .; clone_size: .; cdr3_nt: TGTGCCAGCAGTGAAGGTCTCGTGGGAAACTATGGCTACACCTTC; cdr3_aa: CASSEGLVGNYGYTF
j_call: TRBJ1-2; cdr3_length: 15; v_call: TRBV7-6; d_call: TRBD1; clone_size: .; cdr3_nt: TGTGCCAGCAGCTCTTCCGGGACAGCTAACTATGGCTACACCTTC; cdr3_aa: CASSSSGTANYGYTF